The 23 T cell receptor beta chains given below trace back to one sample, sequenced in a study of cytomegalovirus exposure and HLA in healthy donors. The PCR employed 60 Vbeta primers together with 13 Jbeta primers. Clones were sequenced by immunoSEQ multiplex PCR, and TCRdb holds only the in-frame ones, with some missing. Here the sample spans hundreds of thousands of clones, around four fifths being singletons. The sequencing input was PBMCs. The receptor set was obtained from a boy between 10 and 17 years old in good health and CMV-seronegative.

The chain couples TRBV27 to TRBJ2-7; D gene ambiguous. V dropped 3 bases and J dropped 4 bases, with 16 bases sitting between them. Germline V gene sequence: CDR1 MNHEY, CDR2 SMNVEV (reference sequence). The CDR3 loop spans 15 amino acids. The CDR3 is CASSFFTGPEYEQYF. The CDR3, as DNA: TGTGCCAGCAGTTTTTTTACGGGTCCTGAGTACGAGCAGTACTTC.

This clone occurred once. This rearrangement joins TRBV29-1 to TRBJ2-5; 8 bases fit TRBD2. Losses at the gene ends were 8 bases for V and 5 bases for J; bases not matched to a gene: 13. CDR1 is SQVTM, CDR2 ANQGSEA, per germline. The CDR3 runs to 14 residues. This CDR3 is CSFVSGTTVETQYF. The CDR3 DNA is TGCAGCTTTGTTAGCGGGACCACTGTGGAGACCCAGTACTTC.

The sample holds one count of this clone. The chain employs TRBV19 and TRBJ2-2; 8 nucleotides agree with TRBD2. V was clipped by 3 bases and J by 3 bases; unmatched bases: 9. This CDR3 has 17 residues. CDR1 and CDR2 from the germline V gene are LNHDA and SQIVND (reference sequence). The CDR3 loop reads CASSMFGSGRDTGELFF. DNA of the CDR3: TGTGCCAGTAGTATGTTCGGCAGCGGGAGAGACACCGGGGAGCTGTTTTTT.

The chain is built from TRBV6-5 and TRBJ2-2, with D maybe TRBD2 (6 bases). The CDR3 length is 15 residues. In germline, CDR1 is MNHEY, CDR2 SVGAGI. V shed 6 bases and J shed 1 base, with 12 bases lying between them. CDR3 sequence (DNA): TGTGCCAGCAGGGAGGGGCTTCGGAACACCGGGGAGCTGTTTTTT. Translation gives CASREGLRNTGELFF.

This chain links TRBV6-5 with TRBJ2-7; D might be TRBD2 (6 bases). Trimming removed 6 bases at V and 3 bases at J, with 12 bases between. The CDR3 length is 13 residues. Germline lookup yields CDR1 MNHEY and CDR2 SVGAGI. The CDR3 DNA reads TGTGCCAGCAGGAACCCCGGGGGCTACGAGCAGTACTTC. This gives the protein CASRNPGGYEQYF.

The J gene is TRBJ1-1, the V gene TRBV5-6; D remains unclear. This CDR3 has 17 residues. V was shortened by 3 bases and J by 1 base, with 19 bases between the two germline ends. The V gene's germline CDR1 is SGHDT and CDR2 YYEEEE. CDR3 nucleotides: TGTGCCAGCAGCTGGCACCCATCAGAGGGCAGGAACACTGAAGCTTTCTTT. Translated, it gives CASSWHPSEGRNTEAFF.

This chain connects TRBV4-1 to TRBJ1-2; 9 bases agree with TRBD1. CDR3 length: 15 residues. The germline V gene has CDR1 MGHRA and CDR2 YSYEKL. J was trimmed by 6 bases and V by 0 bases; bases with no gene match: 5. In DNA form, the CDR3 reads TGCGCCAGCAGCCAAGAGGGCGGGACAGGGAATGGCTACACCTTC. This codes for CASSQEGGTGNGYTF.

This clone was picked up a small number of times. The chain uses TRBV5-1 and TRBJ1-2; D gene unclear. The V and J ends lost 0 bases and 6 bases respectively, with 9 bases between them. The CDR3 covers 13 residues. CDR1 and CDR2 (germline): SGHRS, YFSETQ. The CDR3 DNA sequence: TGCGCCAGCAGCTTGGCGGTTTCTCATGGCTACACCTTC. Translation: CASSLAVSHGYTF.

This clone was observed a handful of times. The chain has TRBV28 and TRBJ2-5; D unclear. Per germline, CDR1 MDHEN and CDR2 SYDVKM. Trimming took 3 bases from V and 0 from J, leaving 5 bases between them. The length of the CDR3 is 13 residues. The CDR3 protein is CASSFRYQETQYF. The CDR3 nucleotides are TGTGCCAGCAGTTTCAGGTACCAAGAGACCCAGTACTTC.

The sample holds a few counts of this clone. The V call is TRBV30, the J call TRBJ2-1; 9 positions agree with TRBD2. Germline loops: CDR1 GTSNPN, CDR2 SVGIG (reference sequence). The CDR3 is 14 amino acids. After removal of 0 bases from V and 7 bases from J, the junction contained 4 bases not matched to a gene. CDR3 DNA sequence: TGTGCCTGGAGTGTACGACTAGCGGAAAATGAGCAGTTCTTC. As protein: CAWSVRLAENEQFF.

The chain recombines TRBV15 with TRBJ2-7; 8 nucleotides line up with TRBD1. CDR1 and CDR2 (germline): LNHNV, YYDKDF (reference sequence). The CDR3 extends over 16 amino acids. V was clipped by 1 base and J by 0 bases; unmatched bases: 5. The CDR3 here is CATSRVRGTGSYEQYF. CDR3 nucleotide sequence: TGTGCCACCAGCAGAGTCCGGGGGACAGGCTCCTACGAGCAGTACTTC.

This chain connects TRBV27 to TRBJ1-1; 9 bases are shared with TRBD1. V lost 7 bases to trimming and J lost 3 bases; unmatched junction nucleotides: 12. The CDR3 length is 16 residues. Germline V gene sequence: CDR1 MNHEY, CDR2 SMNVEV (reference sequence). CDR3 coding DNA: TGTGCCAGCACCCCGGGACAGGGAGGGGAGTACACTGAAGCTTTCTTT. This encodes CASTPGQGGEYTEAFF.

The chain combines TRBV27 with TRBJ2-1, with 8 bases that match TRBD1. CDR3 length: 17 residues. V lost 4 bases, J lost 2 bases, and 10 bases stayed unmatched. Germline V gene data show CDR1 as MNHEY and CDR2 as SMNVEV (reference sequence). CDR3: CASSSTLDRGTYNEQFF. CDR3 sequence (DNA): TGTGCCAGCAGTTCCACCCTCGACAGGGGTACCTACAATGAGCAGTTCTTC.

This clone has only a few counts. The chain's CDR3 is CASSEDIGGYNEQFF. The CDR3 DNA reads as TGTGCCAGCAGTGAGGATATAGGGGGCTACAATGAGCAGTTCTTC. The V gene is TRBV2, the J gene TRBJ2-1, with a possible D match to TRBD1 (6 bases). The CDR3 consists of 15 residues. CDR1 and CDR2 from the germline V gene are SNHLY and FYNNEI. V lost 3 bases and J 3 bases, leaving 12 bases between the germline ends.

This clone has just one count. The genes are TRBV9 and TRBJ2-5; 7 bases are a match to TRBD2. Germline assignment: CDR1 SGDLS and CDR2 YYNGEE. This CDR3 is 13 amino acids long. Trimming removed 1 base from V and 3 bases from J; junction bases left unmatched: 0. CDR3 loop: CASSVLAEETQYF. The CDR3, as DNA: TGTGCCAGCAGCGTACTAGCGGAAGAGACCCAGTACTTC.

Details on this clone: The same CDR3 also results from other DNA sequences found in this sample. The genes are TRBV10-3 and TRBJ1-3; TRBD1 matches 7 bases. V lost 1 base to trimming and J lost 1 base; unmatched junction nucleotides: 25. The CDR3 runs 23 residues. From germline, CDR1 is ENHRY and CDR2 SYGVKD. CDR3 protein: CAISEYLPRDSAPSGRSGNTIYF. Here the CDR3 DNA reads TGTGCCATCAGTGAGTACCTCCCGAGGGACAGCGCCCCCTCTGGGAGATCTGGAAACACCATATATTTT.

The rearrangement uses TRBV30 and TRBJ2-3; the match to TRBD2 covers 8 bases. V lost 5 bases and J lost 3; bases outside the gene matches: 7. This CDR3 has 14 residues. Germline CDR1 reads GTSNPN; CDR2 reads SVGIG (reference sequence). The CDR3 reads CAWAKGGRTDTQYF. DNA of the CDR3: TGTGCCTGGGCCAAGGGCGGGAGGACAGATACGCAGTATTTT. Full variable domain (remainder filled in from reference TRBV30 and TRBJ2-3): SQTIHQWPATLVQPVGSPLSLECTVEGTSNPNLYWYRQAAGRGLQLLFYSVGIGQISSEVPQNLSASRPQDRQFILSSKKLLLSDSGFYLCAWAKGGRTDTQYFGPGTRLTVL.

V is TRBV6-6 and J is TRBJ1-2; weak D call: TRBD1 (5 bases). The germline gives CDR1 MNHNY, CDR2 SVGAGI (reference sequence). The V and J ends lost 5 bases and 8 bases respectively, with 21 bases between them. This CDR3 is built from 15 residues. This CDR3 is CASSPQGGRGGGYTF. CDR3 nucleotides: TGTGCCAGCAGTCCGCAGGGAGGGAGGGGCGGCGGCTACACCTTC.

The rearrangement joins TRBV19 to TRBJ1-5; 7 bases map to TRBD1. After removal of 4 bases from V and 1 base from J, the junction contained 7 bases not matched to a gene. This CDR3 comprises 16 residues. The germline CDR1 and CDR2 sequences are LNHDA and SQIVND (reference sequence). DNA for the CDR3: TGTGCCAGTAGTACCATCGACAGGGCCAGCAATCAGCCCCAGCATTTT. Its protein product is CASSTIDRASNQPQHF.

The rearrangement links TRBV5-1 to TRBJ2-3; D is perhaps TRBD1 (6 bases). The CDR3 runs 15 residues. The germline V gene encodes CDR1 SGHRS and CDR2 YFSETQ. Trimming removed 4 bases from V and 2 bases from J, with 14 bases in between. The CDR3 loop is CASSPGQEFTDTQYF. CDR3 DNA sequence: TGCGCCAGCAGCCCGGGACAAGAATTCACAGATACGCAGTATTTT.

The chain recombines TRBV2 with TRBJ1-5; D unclear. Germline-derived CDR1 and CDR2 are SNHLY and FYNNEI. V lost 3 bases, J lost 1 base, and 10 bases lay in between. The CDR3 runs 15 residues. Written as DNA, the CDR3 is TGTGCCAGCAGTGACCTCGGCAGGAGCAATCAGCCCCAGCATTTT. It specifies CASSDLGRSNQPQHF.

The V gene is TRBV21-1, the J gene TRBJ1-1. TRBV21-1 is listed as a pseudogene. The CDR3 consists of 14 residues. CDR3 region: CASRVSEMNTEAFF. The CDR3 DNA reads as TGTGCCAGCAGGGTCTCCGAGATGAACACTGAAGCTTTCTTT.

The CDR3 spells CASSPGGGRETQYF. The CDR3 bases are TGTGCCAGCAGCCCAGGAGGGGGCCGGGAGACCCAGTACTTC. V is TRBV11-2 and J is TRBJ2-5, with D perhaps matching TRBD1 (7 bases). The CDR3 has 14 amino acids. Trimming removed 5 bases at V and 5 bases at J, with 15 bases between. Per germline, CDR1 SGHAT and CDR2 FQNNGV.